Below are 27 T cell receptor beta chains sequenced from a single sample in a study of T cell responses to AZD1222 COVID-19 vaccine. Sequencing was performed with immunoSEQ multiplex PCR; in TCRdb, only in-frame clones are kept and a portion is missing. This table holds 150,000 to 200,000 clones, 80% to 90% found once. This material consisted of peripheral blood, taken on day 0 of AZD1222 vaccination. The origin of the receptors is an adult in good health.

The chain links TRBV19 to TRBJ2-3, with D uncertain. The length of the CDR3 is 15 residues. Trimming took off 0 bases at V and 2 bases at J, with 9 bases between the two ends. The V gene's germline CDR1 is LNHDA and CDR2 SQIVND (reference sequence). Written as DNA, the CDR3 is TGTGCCAGTAGTATAGATCTAGAGGCCACAGATACGCAGTATTTT. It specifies CASSIDLEATDTQYF.

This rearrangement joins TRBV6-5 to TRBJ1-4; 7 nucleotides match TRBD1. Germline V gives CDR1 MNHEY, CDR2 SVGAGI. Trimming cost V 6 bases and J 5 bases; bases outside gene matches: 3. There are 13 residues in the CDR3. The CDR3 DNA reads TGTGCCAGCAGGGGACAGCCAAATGAAAAACTGTTTTTT. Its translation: CASRGQPNEKLFF.

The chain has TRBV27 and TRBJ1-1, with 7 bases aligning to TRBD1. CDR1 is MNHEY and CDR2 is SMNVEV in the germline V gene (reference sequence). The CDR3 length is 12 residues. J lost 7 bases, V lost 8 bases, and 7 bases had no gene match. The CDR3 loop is CASCTGASEAFF. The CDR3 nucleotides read TGTGCCAGCTGCACAGGGGCGAGTGAAGCTTTCTTT.

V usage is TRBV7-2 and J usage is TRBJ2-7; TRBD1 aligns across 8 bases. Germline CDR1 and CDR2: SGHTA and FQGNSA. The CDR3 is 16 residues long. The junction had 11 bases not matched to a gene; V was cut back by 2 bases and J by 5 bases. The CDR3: CASSLFGAGGFHEQYF. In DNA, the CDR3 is TGTGCCAGCAGCTTATTTGGGGCAGGGGGCTTCCACGAGCAGTACTTC.

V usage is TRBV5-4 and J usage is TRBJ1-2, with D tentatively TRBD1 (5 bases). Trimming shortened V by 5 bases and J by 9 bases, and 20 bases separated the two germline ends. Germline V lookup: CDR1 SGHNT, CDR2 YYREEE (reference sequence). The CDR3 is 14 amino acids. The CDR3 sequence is CASSPPGQGLRYTF. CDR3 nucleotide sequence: TGTGCCAGCAGTCCACCTGGGCAGGGCCTCCGCTACACCTTC.

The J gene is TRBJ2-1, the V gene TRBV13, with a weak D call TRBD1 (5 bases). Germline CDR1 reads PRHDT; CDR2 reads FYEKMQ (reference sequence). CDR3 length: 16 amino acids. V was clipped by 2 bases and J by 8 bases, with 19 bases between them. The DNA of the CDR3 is TGTGCCAGCAGCTTATTTATGTCAGGGATTTCCCATGAGCAGTTCTTC. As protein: CASSLFMSGISHEQFF.

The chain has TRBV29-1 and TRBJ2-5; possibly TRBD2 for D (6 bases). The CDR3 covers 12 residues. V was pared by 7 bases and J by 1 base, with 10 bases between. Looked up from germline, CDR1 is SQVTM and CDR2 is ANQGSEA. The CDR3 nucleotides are TGCAGCGGCAAGGGACTCCAAGAGACCCAGTACTTC. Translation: CSGKGLQETQYF. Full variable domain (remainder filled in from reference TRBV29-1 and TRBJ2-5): SAVISQKPSRDICQRGTSLTIQCQVDSQVTMMFWYRQQPGQSLTLIATANQGSEATYESGFVIDKFPISRPNLTFSTLTVSNMSPEDSSIYLCSGKGLQETQYFGPGTRLLVL.

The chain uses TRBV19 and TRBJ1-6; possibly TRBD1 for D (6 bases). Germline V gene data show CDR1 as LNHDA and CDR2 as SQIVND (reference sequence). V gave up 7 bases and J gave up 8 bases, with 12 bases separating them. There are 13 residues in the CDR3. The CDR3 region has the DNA TGTGCCAGTACCCTGACAGGATATTCACCCCTCCACTTT. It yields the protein CASTLTGYSPLHF.

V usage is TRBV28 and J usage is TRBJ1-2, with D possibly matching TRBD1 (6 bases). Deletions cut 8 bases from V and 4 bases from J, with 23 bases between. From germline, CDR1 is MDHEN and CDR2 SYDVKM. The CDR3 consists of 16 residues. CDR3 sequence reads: CASRPRGQGTPYGYTF. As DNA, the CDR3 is TGTGCCAGCCGGCCCCGGGGGCAGGGGACCCCCTATGGCTACACCTTC.

The CDR3 nucleotides read TGTGCCAGCCGAGAGGGGTCCAGCGCTTTCTTT. It encodes CASREGSSAFF. The chain combines TRBV27 with TRBJ1-1; the D gene is possibly TRBD1 (5 bases). This CDR3 is built from 11 residues. V shed 8 bases and J shed 11 bases, with 15 bases lying between them. The V gene's germline CDR1 is MNHEY and CDR2 SMNVEV (reference sequence).

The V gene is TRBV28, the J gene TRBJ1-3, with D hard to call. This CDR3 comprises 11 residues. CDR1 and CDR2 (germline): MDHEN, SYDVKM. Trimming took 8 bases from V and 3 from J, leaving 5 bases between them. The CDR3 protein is CASSLGNTIYF. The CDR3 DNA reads TGTGCCAGCTCCCTTGGAAACACCATATATTTT.

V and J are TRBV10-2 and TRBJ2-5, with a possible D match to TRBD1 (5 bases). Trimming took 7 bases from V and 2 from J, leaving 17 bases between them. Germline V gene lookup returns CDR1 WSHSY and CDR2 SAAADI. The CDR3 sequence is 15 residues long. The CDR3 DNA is TGCGCCAGCACTTTAGAGCAGGACACTCAAGAGACCCAGTACTTC. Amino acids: CASTLEQDTQETQYF.

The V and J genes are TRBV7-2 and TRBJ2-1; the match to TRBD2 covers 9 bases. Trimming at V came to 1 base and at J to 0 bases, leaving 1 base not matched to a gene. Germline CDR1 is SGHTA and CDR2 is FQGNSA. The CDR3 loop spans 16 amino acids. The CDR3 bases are TGTGCCAGCAGCTTAGTTAGCGGGGGCTCCTACAATGAGCAGTTCTTC. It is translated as CASSLVSGGSYNEQFF.

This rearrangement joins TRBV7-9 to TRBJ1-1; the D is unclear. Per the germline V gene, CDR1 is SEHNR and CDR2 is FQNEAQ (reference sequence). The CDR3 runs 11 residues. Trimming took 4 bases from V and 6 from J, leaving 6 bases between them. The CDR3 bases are TGTGCCAGCAGCTCCCCCCCTGAAGCTTTCTTT. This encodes CASSSPPEAFF.

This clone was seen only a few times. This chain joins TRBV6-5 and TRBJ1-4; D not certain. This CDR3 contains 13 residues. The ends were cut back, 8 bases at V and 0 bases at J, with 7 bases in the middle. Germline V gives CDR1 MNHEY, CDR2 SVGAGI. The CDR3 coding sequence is TGTGCCAGCGCGCGAACAACTAATGAAAAACTGTTTTTT. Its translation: CASARTTNEKLFF.

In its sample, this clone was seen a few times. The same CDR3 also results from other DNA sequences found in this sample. In DNA, the CDR3 is TGTGCCAGCAGCTTAGATGCCCCTGGCGGCTATGGCTACACCTTC. Translating it yields CASSLDAPGGYGYTF. The chain couples TRBV7-2 to TRBJ1-2; D ambiguous. With 1 base removed from V and 4 bases from J, the gap between germline ends came to 13 bases. The CDR3 runs 15 residues. Germline V lookup: CDR1 SGHTA, CDR2 FQGNSA.

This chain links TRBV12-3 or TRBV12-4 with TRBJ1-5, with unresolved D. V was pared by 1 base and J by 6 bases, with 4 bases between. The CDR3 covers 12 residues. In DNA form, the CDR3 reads TGTGCCAGCAGTTTAGAAAGTCAGCCCCAGCATTTT. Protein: CASSLESQPQHF.

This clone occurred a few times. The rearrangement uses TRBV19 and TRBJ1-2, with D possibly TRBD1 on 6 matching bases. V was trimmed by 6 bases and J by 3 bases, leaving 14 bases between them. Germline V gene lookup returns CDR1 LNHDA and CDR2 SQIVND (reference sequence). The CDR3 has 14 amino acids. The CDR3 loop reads CASRPGAEDYGYTF. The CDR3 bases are TGTGCCAGTAGGCCGGGGGCTGAAGACTATGGCTACACCTTC.

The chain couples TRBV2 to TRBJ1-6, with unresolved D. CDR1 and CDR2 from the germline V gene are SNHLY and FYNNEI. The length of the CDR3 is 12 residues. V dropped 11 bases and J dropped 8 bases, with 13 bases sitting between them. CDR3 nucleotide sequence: TGTGCCGCAATTACGAGGGATTCACCCCTCCACTTT. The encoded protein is CAAITRDSPLHF.

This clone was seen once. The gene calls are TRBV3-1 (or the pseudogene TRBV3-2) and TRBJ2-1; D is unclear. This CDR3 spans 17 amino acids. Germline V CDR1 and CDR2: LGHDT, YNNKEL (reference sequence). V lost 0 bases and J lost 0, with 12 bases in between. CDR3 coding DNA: TGTGCCAGCAGCCAAGACCCCACGGCGAGCTCCTACAATGAGCAGTTCTTC. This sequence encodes CASSQDPTASSYNEQFF.

This CDR3 is CASSAPQGGNNEQFF. In nucleotides, the CDR3 is TGTGCCAGCAGCGCGCCGCAGGGGGGCAACAATGAGCAGTTCTTC. The genes are TRBV9 and TRBJ2-1; the D gene is possibly TRBD1 (7 bases). The CDR3 loop spans 15 amino acids. V lost 3 bases to trimming and J lost 5 bases, with 15 bases between them. From germline, CDR1 is SGDLS and CDR2 YYNGEE.

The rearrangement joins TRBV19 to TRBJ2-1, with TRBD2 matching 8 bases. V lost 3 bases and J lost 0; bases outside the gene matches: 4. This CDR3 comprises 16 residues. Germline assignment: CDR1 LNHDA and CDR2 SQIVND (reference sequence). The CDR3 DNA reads TGTGCCAGTAGTATCGAGCGGGGGATCTCCTACAATGAGCAGTTCTTC. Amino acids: CASSIERGISYNEQFF.

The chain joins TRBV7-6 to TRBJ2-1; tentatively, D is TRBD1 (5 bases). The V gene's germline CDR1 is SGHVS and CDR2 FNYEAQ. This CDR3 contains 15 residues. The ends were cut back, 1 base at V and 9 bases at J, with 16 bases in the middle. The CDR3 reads CASSLDSMTGAEQFF. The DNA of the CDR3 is TGTGCCAGCAGCTTAGATTCAATGACTGGGGCTGAGCAGTTCTTC. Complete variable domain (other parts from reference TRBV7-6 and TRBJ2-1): GAGVSQSPRYKVTKRGQDVALRCDPISGHVSLYWYRQALGQGPEFLTYFNYEAQQDKSGLPNDRFSAERPEGSISTLTIQRTEQRDSAMYRCASSLDSMTGAEQFFGPGTRLTVL.

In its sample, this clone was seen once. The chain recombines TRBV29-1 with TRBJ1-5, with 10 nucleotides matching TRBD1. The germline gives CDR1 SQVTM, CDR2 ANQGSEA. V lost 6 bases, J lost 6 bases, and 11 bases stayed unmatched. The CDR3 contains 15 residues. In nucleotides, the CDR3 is TGCAGCGTCATAGTGACAGGGGGCGCGGGTCAGCCCCAGCATTTT. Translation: CSVIVTGGAGQPQHF. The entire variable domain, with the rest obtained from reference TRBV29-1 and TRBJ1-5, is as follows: SAVISQKPSRDICQRGTSLTIQCQVDSQVTMMFWYRQQPGQSLTLIATANQGSEATYESGFVIDKFPISRPNLTFSTLTVSNMSPEDSSIYLCSVIVTGGAGQPQHFGDGTRLSIL.

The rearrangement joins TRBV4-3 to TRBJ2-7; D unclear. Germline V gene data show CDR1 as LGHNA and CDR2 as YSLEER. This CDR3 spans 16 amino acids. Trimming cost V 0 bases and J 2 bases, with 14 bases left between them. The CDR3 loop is CASSQDYTVMTYEQYF. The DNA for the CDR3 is TGCGCCAGCAGCCAAGATTACACCGTGATGACCTACGAGCAGTACTTC.

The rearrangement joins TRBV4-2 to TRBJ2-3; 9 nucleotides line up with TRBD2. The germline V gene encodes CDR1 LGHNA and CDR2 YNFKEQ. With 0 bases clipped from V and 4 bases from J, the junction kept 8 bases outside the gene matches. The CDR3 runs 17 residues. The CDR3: CASSQEWRGGSADTQYF. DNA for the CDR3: TGTGCCAGCAGCCAAGAATGGCGGGGGGGCAGCGCAGATACGCAGTATTTT.

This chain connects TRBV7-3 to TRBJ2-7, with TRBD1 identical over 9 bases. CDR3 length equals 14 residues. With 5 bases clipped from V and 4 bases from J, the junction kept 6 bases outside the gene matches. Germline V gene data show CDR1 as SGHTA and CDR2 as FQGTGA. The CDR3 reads CASSPTGGPYEQYF. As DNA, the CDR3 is TGTGCCAGCAGCCCCACAGGGGGCCCATACGAGCAGTACTTC.